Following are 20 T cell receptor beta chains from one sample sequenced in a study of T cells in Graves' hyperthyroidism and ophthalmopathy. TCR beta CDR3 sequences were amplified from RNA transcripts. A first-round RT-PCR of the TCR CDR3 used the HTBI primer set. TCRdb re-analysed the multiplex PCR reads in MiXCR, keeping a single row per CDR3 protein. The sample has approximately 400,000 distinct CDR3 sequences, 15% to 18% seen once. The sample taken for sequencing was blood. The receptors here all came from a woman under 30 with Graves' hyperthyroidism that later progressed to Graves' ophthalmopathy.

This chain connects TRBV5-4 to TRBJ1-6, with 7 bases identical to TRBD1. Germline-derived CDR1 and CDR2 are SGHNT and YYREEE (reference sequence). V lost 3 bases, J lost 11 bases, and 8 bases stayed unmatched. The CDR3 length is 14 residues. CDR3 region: CASSSRTRGTPLHF. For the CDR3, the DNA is TGTGCCAGCAGCTCAAGGACCAGGGGGACACCCCTCCACTTT.

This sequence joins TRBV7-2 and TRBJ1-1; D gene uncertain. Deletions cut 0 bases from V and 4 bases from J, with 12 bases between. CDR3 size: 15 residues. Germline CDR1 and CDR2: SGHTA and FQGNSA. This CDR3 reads CASSLAEGISTEAFF. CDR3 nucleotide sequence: TGTGCCAGCAGCTTAGCGGAAGGGATCAGCACTGAAGCTTTCTTT.

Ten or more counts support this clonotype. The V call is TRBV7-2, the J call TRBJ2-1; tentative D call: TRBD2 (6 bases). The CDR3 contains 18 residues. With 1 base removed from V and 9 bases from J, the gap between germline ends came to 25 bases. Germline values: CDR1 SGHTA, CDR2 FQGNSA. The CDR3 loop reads CASSLVPSPAGSWAEQFF. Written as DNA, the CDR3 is TGTGCCAGCAGCTTAGTGCCCAGTCCGGCGGGATCTTGGGCTGAGCAGTTCTTC.

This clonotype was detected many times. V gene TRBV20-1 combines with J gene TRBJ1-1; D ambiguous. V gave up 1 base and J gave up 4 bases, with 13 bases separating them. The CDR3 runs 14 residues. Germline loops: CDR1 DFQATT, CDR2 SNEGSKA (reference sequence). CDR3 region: CSARVEDQSTEAFF. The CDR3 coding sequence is TGCAGTGCTAGAGTTGAGGATCAGAGCACTGAAGCTTTCTTT.

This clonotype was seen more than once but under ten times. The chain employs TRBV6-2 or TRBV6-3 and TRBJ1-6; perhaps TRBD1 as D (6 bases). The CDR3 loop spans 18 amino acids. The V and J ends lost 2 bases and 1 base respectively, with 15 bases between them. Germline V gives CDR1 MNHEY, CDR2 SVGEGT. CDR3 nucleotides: TGTGCCAGCAGTTACAAATGGGGGCTCGGGTCCTATAATTCACCCCTCCACTTT. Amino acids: CASSYKWGLGSYNSPLHF.

The CDR3 is CASSFWQGAPAEQYF. The CDR3 DNA sequence: TGTGCCAGCAGCTTTTGGCAAGGGGCCCCGGCCGAGCAGTACTTC. The chain recombines TRBV7-9 with TRBJ2-7; a weak D match, TRBD1 (5 bases). Trimming took 3 bases from V and 6 from J, leaving 18 bases between them. The CDR3 consists of 15 residues. Germline V gene data show CDR1 as SEHNR and CDR2 as FQNEAQ (reference sequence).

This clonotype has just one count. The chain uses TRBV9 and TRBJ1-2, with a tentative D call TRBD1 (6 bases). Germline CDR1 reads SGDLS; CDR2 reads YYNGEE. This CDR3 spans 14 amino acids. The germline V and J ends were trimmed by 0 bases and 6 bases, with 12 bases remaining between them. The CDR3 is CASSVGGGRDGYTF. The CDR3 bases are TGTGCCAGCAGCGTAGGAGGGGGGCGCGATGGCTACACCTTC.

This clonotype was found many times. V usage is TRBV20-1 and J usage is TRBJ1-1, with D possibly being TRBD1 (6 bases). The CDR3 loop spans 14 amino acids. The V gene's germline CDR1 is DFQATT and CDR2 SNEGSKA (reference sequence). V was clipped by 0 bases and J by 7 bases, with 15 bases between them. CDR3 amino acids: CSARDPGGGDEAFF. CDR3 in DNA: TGCAGTGCTAGAGATCCTGGGGGGGGCGATGAAGCTTTCTTT.

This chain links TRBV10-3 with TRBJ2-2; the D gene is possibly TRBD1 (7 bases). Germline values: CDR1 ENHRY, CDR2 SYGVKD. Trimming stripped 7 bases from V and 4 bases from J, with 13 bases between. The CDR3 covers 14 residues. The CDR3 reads CAITGQGGTGELFF. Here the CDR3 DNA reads TGTGCCATCACCGGCCAGGGGGGCACCGGGGAGCTGTTTTTT.

The DNA for the CDR3 is TGTGCCAGCAGTTTATGGGGGGGGACAGGGTATGAAAAACTGTTTTTT. Protein product: CASSLWGGTGYEKLFF. The V gene is TRBV27, the J gene TRBJ1-4; TRBD1 matches at 9 bases. V dropped 1 base and J dropped 6; count of bases not matched to a gene: 6. The CDR3 sequence is 16 residues long. Germline V gene data show CDR1 as MNHEY and CDR2 as SMNVEV (reference sequence).

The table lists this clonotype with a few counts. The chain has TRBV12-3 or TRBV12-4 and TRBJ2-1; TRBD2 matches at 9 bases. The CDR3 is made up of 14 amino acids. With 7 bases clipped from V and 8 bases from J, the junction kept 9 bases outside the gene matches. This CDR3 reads CASTLGGGGDEQFF. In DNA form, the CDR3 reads TGTGCCAGCACCCTGGGCGGGGGGGGGGATGAGCAGTTCTTC.

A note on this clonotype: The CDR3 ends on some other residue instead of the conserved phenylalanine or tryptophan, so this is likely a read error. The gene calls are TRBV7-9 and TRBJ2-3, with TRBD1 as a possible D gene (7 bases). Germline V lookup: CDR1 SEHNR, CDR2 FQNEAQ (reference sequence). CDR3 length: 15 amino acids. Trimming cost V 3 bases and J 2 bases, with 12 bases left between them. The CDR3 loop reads CASSFDRDFTDTQYL. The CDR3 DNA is TGTGCCAGCAGCTTTGACAGGGACTTCACAGATACGCAGTATCTT.

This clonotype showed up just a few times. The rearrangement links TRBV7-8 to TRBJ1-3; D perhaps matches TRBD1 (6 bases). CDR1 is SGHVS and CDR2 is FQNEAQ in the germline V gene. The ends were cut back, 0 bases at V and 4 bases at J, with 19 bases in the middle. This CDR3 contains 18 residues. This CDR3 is CASSLARTLRGLGNTIYF. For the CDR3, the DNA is TGTGCCAGCAGCTTAGCGAGGACCCTGAGGGGGTTAGGAAACACCATATATTTT.

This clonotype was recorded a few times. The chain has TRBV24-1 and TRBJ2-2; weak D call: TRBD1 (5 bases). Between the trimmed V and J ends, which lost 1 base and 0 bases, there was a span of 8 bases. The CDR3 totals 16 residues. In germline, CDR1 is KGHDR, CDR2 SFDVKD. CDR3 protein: CATSDFSRANTGELFF. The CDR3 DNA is TGTGCCACCAGTGATTTTTCCAGGGCGAACACCGGGGAGCTGTTTTTT.

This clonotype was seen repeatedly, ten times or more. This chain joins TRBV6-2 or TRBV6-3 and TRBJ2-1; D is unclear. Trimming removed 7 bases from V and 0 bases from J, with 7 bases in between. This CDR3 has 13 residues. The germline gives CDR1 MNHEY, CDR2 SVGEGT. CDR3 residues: CASISLSYNEQFF. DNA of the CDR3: TGTGCCAGCATCTCGCTCTCCTACAATGAGCAGTTCTTC.

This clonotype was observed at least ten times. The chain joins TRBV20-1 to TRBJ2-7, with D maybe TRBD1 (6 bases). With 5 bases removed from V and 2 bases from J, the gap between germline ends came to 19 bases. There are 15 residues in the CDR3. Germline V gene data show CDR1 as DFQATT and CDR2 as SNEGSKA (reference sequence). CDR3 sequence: CSAANADRIAYEQYF. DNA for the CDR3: TGCAGTGCTGCCAATGCAGACAGGATCGCCTACGAGCAGTACTTC.

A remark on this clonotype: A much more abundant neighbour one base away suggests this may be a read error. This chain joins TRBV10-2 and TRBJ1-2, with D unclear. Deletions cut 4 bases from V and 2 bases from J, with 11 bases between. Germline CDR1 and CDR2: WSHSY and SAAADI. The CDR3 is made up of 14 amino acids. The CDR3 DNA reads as TGCGCCAGCAGTGGTAGCAGGAGAAACTATGGCTACACCTTC. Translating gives CASSGSRRNYGYTF.

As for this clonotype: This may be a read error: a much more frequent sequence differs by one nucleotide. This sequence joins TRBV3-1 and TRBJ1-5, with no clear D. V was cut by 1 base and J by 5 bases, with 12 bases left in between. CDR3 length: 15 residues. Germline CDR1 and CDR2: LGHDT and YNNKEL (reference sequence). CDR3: CASSQVPGSDQPQHF. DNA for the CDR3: TGTGCCAGCAGCCAAGTCCCCGGATCTGATCAGCCCCAGCATTTT.

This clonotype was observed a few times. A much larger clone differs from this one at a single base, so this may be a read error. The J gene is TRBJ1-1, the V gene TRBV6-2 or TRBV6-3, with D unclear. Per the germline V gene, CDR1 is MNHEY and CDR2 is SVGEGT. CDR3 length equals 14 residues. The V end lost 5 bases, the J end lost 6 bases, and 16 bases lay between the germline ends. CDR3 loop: CASSAQSTNAEAFF. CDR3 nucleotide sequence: TGTGCCAGCAGTGCACAGAGCACCAACGCTGAAGCTTTCTTT.

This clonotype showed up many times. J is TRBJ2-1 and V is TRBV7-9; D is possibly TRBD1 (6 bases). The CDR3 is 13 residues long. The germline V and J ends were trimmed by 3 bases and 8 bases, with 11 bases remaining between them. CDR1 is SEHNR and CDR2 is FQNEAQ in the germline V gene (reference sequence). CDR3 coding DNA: TGTGCCAGCAGCTTGACAGGACGTCATGAGCAGTTCTTC. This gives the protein CASSLTGRHEQFF. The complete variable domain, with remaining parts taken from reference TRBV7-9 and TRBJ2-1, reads DTGVSQNPRHKITKRGQNVTFRCDPISEHNRLYWYRQTLGQGPEFLTYFQNEAQLEKSRLLSDRFSAERPKGSFSTLEIQRTEQGDSAMYLCASSLTGRHEQFFGPGTRLTVL.